This T cell receptor (beta chain) was recorded in a study of Ad26.COV2.S vaccination and SARS-CoV-2 variants. Sequenced by immunoSEQ multiplex PCR; TCRdb stores in-frame clones only, minus some. In the table there are roughly 700,000 clones, roughly 90% of which are singletons. Germline V gene data show CDR1 as MNHNY and CDR2 as SVGAGI (reference sequence). Trimming took off 6 bases at V and 5 bases at J, with 7 bases between the two ends. CDR3 size: 12 residues. The treatment denotes: some 20 received Ad26.COV2.S at low or high dose, single or two shots; roughly five received placebo; per-sample allocation not given. Samples were taken on day 63 after the first vaccine or placebo injection.

This specimen was peripheral blood, taken in a trial of Ad26.COV2.S vaccine versus placebo. This chain links TRBV6-6 with TRBJ1-4; unclear D gene. This sequence originates from a person aged 18-65 years who received the Ad26.COV2.S COVID-19 vaccine or a placebo. The DNA of the CDR3 is TGTGCCAGCAGGTCGGGGAATGAAAAACTGTTTTTT. It encodes CASRSGNEKLFF.